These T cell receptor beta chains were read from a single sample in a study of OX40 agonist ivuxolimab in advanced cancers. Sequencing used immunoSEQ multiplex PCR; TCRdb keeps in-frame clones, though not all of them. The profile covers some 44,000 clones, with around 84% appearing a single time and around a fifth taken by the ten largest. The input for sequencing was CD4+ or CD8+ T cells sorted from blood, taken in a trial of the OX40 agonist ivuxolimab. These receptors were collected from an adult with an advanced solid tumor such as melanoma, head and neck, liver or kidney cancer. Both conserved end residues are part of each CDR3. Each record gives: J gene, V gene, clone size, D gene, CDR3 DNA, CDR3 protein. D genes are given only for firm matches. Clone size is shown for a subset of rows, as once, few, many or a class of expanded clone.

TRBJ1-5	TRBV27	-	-	TGTGCCAGCAGTTCACAGGGATTGGGCCAGCCCCAGCATTTT	CASSSQGLGQPQHF
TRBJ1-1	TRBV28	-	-	TGTGCCAGCAGTTTAAGGCGAGGGGGTAACACTGAAGCTTTCTTT	CASSLRRGGNTEAFF
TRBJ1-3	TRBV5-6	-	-	TGTGCCAGCAGCTTATCACGGGAGGCTGGAAACACCATATATTTT	CASSLSREAGNTIYF
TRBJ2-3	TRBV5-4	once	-	TGTGCCAGCGGACCGGGAATTTACACAGATACGCAGTATTTT	CASGPGIYTDTQYF
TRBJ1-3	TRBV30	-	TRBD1	TGTGCCTGCATCCCGGGACAGGGTTCTGGAAACACCATATATTTT	CACIPGQGSGNTIYF
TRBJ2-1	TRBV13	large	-	TGTGCCAGCAGCTTCAGGCAGGGGACCCATGAGCAGTTCTTC	CASSFRQGTHEQFF
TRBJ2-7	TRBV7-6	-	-	TGTGCCAGCAGCTCATTTGGGACTGACTACGAGCAGTACTTC	CASSSFGTDYEQYF
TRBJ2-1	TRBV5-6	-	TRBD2	TGTGCCAGCAGGCAGCGGGGCTACAATGAGCAGTTCTTC	CASRQRGYNEQFF
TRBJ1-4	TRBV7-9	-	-	TGTGCCAGCAGCTTGTCGGCAGAAACTAATGAAAAACTGTTTTTT	CASSLSAETNEKLFF
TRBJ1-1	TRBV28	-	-	TGTGCCAGCAGGGGACGAGGGAACACTGAAGCTTTCTTT	CASRGRGNTEAFF
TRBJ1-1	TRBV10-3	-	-	TGTGCCATCAGTGAGACCGGGGAGACCACTGAAGCTTTCTTT	CAISETGETTEAFF